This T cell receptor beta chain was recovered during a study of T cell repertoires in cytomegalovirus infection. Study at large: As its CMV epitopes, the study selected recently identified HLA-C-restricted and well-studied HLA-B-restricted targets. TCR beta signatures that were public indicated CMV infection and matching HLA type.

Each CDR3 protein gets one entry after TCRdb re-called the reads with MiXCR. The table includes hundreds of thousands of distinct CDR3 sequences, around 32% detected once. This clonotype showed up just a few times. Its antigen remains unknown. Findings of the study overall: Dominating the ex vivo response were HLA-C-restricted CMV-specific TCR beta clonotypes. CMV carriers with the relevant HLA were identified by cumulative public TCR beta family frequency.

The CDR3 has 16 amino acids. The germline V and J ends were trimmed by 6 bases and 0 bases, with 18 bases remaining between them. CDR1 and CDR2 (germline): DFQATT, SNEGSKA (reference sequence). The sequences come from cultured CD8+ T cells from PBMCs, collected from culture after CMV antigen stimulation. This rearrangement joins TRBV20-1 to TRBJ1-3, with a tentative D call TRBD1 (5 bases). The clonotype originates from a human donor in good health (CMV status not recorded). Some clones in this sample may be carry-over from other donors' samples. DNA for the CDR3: TGCAGTGCGGGGAGGGGAGCGGACCCCTCTGGAAACACCATATATTTT. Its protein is CSAGRGADPSGNTIYF.